These 2 T cell receptor beta chains were all obtained from the same sample, sequenced in a study of blood T cell repertoires in COVID-19. The method was immunoSEQ multiplex PCR; TCRdb's version includes in-frame clones alone and lacks a portion of them. In the table there are about 310,000 clones, 80% to 90% of which are singletons. Material: PBMCs or T cells enriched from blood (not recorded which). These receptors came from a woman between 18 and 29 years old who had recovered from COVID-19.

The DNA for the CDR3 is TGTGCCAGCAGCTTTCTCCTAGCGTCCGAGCAGTTCTTC. Its protein is CASSFLLASEQFF. V usage is TRBV11-3 and J usage is TRBJ2-1; maybe TRBD2 (6 bases). The CDR3 is 13 residues long. The germline V gene has CDR1 SGHNT and CDR2 YENEEA. The V and J ends lost 3 bases and 10 bases respectively, with 13 bases between them.

This clone has only one observation. The chain links TRBV2 to TRBJ1-2; D is unresolved. Germline lookup yields CDR1 SNHLY and CDR2 FYNNEI. V was clipped by 3 bases and J by 7 bases, with 12 bases between them. The CDR3 has 13 residues. The CDR3 reads CASSEVREGGYTF. The CDR3 DNA reads as TGTGCCAGCAGTGAGGTCCGGGAGGGTGGCTACACCTTC.